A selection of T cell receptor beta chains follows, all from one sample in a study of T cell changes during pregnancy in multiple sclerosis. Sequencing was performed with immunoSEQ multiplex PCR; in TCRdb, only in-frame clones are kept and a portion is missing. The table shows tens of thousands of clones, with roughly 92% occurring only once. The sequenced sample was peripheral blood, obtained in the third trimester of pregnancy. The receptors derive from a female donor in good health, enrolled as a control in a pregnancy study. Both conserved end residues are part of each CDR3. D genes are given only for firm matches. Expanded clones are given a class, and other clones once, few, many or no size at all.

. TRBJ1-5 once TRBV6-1 CASSEAGGMSNQPQHF
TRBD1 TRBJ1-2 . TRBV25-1 CASSGTGGSNYGYTF
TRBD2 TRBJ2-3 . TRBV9 CASSVSGGRTDTQYF
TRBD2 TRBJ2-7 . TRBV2 CASSTSGYEQYF
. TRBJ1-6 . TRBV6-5 CASSSNHREFSPLHF
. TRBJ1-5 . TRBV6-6 CASRSTGSQPQHF
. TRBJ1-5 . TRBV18 CASSPEHSNQPQHF
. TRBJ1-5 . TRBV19 CASSPGTINQPQHF
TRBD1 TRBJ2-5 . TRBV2 CASGRDRGEETQYF
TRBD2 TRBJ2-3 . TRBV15 CATSGGLAISTDTQYF
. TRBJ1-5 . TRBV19 CATAGGPNSNQPQHF
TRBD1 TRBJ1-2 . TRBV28 CASFRGRDYGYTF
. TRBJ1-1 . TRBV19 CASSISWGGVWYTEAFF
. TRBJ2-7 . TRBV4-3 CASSQDRGAPYEQYF
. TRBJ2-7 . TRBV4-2 CASSQETKRHEQYF
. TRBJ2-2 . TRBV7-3 CASSLWTGNSGELFF
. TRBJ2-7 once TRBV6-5 CCAGPYYEQYF
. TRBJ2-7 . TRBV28 CASSRRGSSAFNEQYF
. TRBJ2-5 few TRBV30 CAWKRAGRETQYF
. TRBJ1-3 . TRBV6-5 CASSYAGYPGNTIYF
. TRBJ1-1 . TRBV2 CASGSRRNTEAFF
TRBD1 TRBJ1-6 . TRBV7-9 CASSPTGSSYNSPLHF
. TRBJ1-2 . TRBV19 CASSMGSGSYGYTF
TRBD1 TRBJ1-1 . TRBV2 CASKSTGVNTEAFF
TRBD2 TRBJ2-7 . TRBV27 CASSGNSGRARIEQYF
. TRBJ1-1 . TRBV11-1 CASSSGRGTEAFF
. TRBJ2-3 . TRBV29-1 CSVSEADTQYF
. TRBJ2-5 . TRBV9 CASSPLRGTQYF
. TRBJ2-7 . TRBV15 CATSRGQTYEQYF